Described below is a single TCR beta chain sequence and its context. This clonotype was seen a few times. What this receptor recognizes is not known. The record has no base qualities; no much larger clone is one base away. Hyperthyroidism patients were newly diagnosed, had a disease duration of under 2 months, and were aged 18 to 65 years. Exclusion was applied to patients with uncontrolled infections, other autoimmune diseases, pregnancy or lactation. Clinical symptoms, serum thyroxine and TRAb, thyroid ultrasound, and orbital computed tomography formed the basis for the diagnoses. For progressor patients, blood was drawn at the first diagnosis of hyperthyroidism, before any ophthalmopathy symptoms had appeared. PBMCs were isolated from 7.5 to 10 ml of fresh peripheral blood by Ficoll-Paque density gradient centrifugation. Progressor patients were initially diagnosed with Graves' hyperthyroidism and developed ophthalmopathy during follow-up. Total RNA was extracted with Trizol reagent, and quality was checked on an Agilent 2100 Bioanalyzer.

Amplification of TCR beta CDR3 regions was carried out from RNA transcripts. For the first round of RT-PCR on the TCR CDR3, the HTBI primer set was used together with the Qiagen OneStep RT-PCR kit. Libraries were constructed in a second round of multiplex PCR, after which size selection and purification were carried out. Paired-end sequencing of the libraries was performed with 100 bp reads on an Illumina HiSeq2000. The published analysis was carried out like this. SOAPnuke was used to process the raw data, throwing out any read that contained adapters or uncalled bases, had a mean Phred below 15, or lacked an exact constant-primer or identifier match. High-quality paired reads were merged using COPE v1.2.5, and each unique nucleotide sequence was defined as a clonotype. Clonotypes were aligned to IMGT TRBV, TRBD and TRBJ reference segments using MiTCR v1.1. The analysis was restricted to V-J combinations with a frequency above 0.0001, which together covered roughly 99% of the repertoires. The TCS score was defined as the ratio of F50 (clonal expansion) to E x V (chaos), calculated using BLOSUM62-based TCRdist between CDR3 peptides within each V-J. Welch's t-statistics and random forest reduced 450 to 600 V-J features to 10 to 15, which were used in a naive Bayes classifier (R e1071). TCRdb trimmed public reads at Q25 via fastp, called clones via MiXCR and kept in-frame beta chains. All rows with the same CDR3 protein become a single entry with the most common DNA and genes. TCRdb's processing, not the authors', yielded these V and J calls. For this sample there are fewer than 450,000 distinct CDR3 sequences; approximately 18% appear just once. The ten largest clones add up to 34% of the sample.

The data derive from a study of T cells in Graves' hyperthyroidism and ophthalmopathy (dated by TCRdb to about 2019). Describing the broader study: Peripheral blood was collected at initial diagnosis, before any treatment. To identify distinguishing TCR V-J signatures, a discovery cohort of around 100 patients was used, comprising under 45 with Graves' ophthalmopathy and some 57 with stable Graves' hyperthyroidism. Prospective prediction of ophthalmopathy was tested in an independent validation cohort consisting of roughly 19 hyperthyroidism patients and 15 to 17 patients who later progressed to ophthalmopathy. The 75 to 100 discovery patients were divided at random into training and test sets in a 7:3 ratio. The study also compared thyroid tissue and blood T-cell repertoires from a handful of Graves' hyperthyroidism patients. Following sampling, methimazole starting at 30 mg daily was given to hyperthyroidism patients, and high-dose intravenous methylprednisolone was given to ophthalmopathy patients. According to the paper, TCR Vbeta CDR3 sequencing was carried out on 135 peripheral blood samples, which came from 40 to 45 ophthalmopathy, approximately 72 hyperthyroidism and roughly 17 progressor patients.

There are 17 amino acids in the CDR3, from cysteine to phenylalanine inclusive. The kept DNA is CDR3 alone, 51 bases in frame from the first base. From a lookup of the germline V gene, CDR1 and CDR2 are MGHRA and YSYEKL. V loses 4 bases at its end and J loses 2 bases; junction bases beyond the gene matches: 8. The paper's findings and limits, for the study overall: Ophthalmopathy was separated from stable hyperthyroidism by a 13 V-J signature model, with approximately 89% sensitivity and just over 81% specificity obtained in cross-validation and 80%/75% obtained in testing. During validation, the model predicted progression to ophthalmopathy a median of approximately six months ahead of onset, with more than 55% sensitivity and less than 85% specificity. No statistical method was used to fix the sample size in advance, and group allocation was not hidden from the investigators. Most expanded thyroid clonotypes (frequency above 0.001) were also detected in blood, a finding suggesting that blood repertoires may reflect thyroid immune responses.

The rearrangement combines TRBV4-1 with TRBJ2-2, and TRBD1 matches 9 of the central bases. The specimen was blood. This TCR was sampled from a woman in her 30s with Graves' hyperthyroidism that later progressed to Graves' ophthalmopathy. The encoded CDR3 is CASSPEPGQGNTGELFF. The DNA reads TGCGCCAGCAGCCCTGAACCGGGACAGGGTAACACCGGGGAGCTGTTTTTT.